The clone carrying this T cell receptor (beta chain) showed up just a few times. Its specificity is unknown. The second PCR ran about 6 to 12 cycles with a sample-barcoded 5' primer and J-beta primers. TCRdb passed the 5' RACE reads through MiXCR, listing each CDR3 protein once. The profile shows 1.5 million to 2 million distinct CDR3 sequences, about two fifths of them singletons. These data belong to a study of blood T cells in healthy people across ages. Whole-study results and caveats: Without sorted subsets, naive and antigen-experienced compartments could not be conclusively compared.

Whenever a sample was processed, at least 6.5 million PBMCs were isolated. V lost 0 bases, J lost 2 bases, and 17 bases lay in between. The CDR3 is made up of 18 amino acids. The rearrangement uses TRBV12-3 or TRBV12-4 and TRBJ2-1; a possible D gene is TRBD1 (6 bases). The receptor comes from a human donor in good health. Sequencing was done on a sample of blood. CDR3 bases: TGTGCCAGCAGTTTAGCTCTCGAGAACAGGGCCACCTACAATGAGCAGTTCTTC. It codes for CASSLALENRATYNEQFF.